This T cell receptor beta chain is drawn from a study of T-cell reconstitution after alpha-beta-depleted transplantation in children. Preparing the TCRbeta library involved the use of unique molecular identifiers. TCRdb processed the PCR reads anew with MiXCR; each CDR3 protein has one entry. The data show 600,000 or so distinct CDR3 sequences, around 23% seen once. This clonotype occurred many times. CDR1 is MNHEY, CDR2 SMNVEV, per germline (reference sequence). CDR3 length: 16 amino acids. J was trimmed by 5 bases and V by 6 bases; bases with no gene match: 12. This rearrangement joins TRBV27 to TRBJ2-7; the match to TRBD1 covers 11 bases. The specimen comprised PBMCs, mostly from graft donor cells, sampled 360 days after TCRalphabeta/CD19-depleted stem cell transplant. The source is a boy younger than two who had a stem cell transplant for acute myeloid leukemia, so the T cells may come from the graft donor. This chain's CDR3 is CASSPNGQGARNEQYF. The CDR3 DNA sequence: TGTGCCAGCAGCCCAAACGGACAGGGGGCGAGAAACGAGCAGTACTTC.